This T cell receptor beta chain was captured by sequencing in a study of beta chain features in type 1 diabetes. Across the whole study: Comparable age, gender and cell yields were observed in patients relative to healthy donors. Sorted cells, some 98,000,000 in number, were examined across all samples. Findings and caveats of the study: Among patients with Type 1 diabetes, TCRB CDR3s were moderately but significantly shorter in every one of the four CD4+ subsets. Fewer junction insertions and more nucleotide deletions appeared in type 1 diabetes patients.

This clone was counted between two and nine times. The antigen remains undetermined. The CDR3 is made up of 14 amino acids. Trimming stripped 5 bases from V and 7 bases from J, with 15 bases between. Germline V CDR1 and CDR2: SGHNT, YENEEA. Expressed TCRB transcripts were sequenced because the isolated RNA had all been reverse transcribed beforehand. Clones were read by immunoSEQ multiplex PCR, and TCRdb kept only the in-frame ones, dropping some. Of 300,000 to 350,000 clones in the sample, roughly 14% were seen once. The V and J genes are TRBV11-3 and TRBJ2-1; D perhaps matches TRBD2 (5 bases). The sequencing sample was made of naive CD4+ T cells from blood. The receptor was derived from a woman aged 18-29 years with type 1 diabetes. The DNA for the CDR3 is TGTGCCAGCAGCCCCCTCGGGGAGATAAATGAGCAGTTCTTC. Translating gives CASSPLGEINEQFF.